The sequence of this T cell receptor beta chain was determined in a study of monozygotic twins with inflammatory bowel disease. Germline CDR1 LNHDA, CDR2 SQIVND (reference sequence). The CDR3 has 13 amino acids. For each CDR3 protein, TCRdb gives one entry from its re-call of the 5' RACE reads, without DNA. Its table lists about 160,000 distinct CDR3 sequences. The source material was blood. This chain links TRBV19 with TRBJ2-7; with no DNA, the TCRdb D assignment of TRBD1 cannot be verified. This receptor was identified in a human donor with ulcerative colitis or Crohn's disease, or a healthy co-twin of an affected twin (not recorded which). Here the CDR3 reads CASSPTGNYEQYF.